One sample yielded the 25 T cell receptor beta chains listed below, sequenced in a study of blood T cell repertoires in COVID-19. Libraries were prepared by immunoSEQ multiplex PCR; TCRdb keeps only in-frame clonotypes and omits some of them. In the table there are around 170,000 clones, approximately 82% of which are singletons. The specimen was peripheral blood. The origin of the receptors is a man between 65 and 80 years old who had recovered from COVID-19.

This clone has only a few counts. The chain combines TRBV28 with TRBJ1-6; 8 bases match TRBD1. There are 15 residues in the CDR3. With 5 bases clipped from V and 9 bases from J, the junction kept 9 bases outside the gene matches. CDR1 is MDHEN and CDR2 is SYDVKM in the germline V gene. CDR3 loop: CASSTGQGDTSPLHF. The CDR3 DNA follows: TGTGCCAGCAGTACCGGACAGGGAGATACTTCACCCCTCCACTTT. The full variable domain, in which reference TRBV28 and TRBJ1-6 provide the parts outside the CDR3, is DVKVTQSSRYLVKRTGEKVFLECVQDMDHENMFWYRQDPGLGLRLIYFSYDVKMKEKGDIPEGYSVSREKKERFSLILESASTNQTSMYLCASSTGQGDTSPLHFGNGTRLTVT.

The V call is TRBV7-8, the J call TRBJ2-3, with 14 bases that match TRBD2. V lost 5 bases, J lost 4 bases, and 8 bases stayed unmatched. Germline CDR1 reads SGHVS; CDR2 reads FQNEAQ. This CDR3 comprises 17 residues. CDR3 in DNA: TGTGCCAGCAGCCCGGGACTAGCGGGAGCGGGGCCAGATACGCAGTATTTT. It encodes CASSPGLAGAGPDTQYF.

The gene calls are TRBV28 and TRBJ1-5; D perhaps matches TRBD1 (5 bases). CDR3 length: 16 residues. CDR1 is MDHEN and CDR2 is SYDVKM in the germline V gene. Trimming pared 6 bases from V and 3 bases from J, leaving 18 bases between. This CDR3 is CASRWGSRGTNQPQHF. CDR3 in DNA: TGTGCCAGCAGATGGGGCAGCCGGGGGACCAATCAGCCCCAGCATTTT.

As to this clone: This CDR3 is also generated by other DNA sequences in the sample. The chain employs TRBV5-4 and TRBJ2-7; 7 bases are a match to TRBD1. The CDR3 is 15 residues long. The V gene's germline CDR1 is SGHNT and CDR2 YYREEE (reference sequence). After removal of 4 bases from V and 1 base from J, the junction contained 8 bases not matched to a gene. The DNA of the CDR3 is TGTGCCAGCAGCCCGGGACAGTCCCTATCCTACGAGCAGTACTTC. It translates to CASSPGQSLSYEQYF.

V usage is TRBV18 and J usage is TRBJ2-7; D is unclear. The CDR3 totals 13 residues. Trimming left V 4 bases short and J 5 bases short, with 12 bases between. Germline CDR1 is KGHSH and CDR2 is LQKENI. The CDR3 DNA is TGTGCCAGCTCACAAAGTCAGGCAGACGAGCAGTACTTC. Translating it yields CASSQSQADEQYF. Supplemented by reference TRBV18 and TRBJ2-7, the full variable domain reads NAGVMQNPRHLVRRRGQEARLRCSPMKGHSHVYWYRQLPEEGLKFMVYLQKENIIDESGMPKERFSAEFPKEGPSILRIQQVVRGDSAAYFCASSQSQADEQYFGPGTRLTVT.

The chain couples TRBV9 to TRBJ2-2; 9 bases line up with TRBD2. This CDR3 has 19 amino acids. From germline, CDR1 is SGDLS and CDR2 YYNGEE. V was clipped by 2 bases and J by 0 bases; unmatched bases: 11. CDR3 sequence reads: CASSVGPSGDLANTGELFF. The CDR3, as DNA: TGTGCCAGCAGCGTCGGCCCTAGCGGGGATCTCGCGAACACCGGGGAGCTGTTTTTT.

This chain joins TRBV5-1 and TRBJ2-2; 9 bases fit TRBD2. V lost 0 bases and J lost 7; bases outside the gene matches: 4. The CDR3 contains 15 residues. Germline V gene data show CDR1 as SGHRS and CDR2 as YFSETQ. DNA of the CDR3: TGCGCCAGCAGCTTGGAGCCTAGCGGGATCGGGGAGCTGTTTTTT. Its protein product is CASSLEPSGIGELFF.

The CDR3 DNA is TGTGCCAGCAGCTTAATAGGGACTAGCGGGAGTACAGATACGCAGTATTTT. This gives the protein CASSLIGTSGSTDTQYF. The rearrangement uses TRBV7-9 and TRBJ2-3; 14 nucleotides match TRBD2. V shed 2 bases, J shed 3 bases, and the junction held 4 bases outside the gene matches. CDR3 length: 17 residues. Germline CDR1 is SEHNR and CDR2 is FQNEAQ (reference sequence).

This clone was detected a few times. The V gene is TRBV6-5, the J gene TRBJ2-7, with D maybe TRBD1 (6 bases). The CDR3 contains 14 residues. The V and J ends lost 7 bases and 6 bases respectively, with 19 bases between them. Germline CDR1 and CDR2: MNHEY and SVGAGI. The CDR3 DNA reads TGTGCCAGCACCCCCCCGGGCAGGGGTGCCGAGCAGTACTTC. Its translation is CASTPPGRGAEQYF.

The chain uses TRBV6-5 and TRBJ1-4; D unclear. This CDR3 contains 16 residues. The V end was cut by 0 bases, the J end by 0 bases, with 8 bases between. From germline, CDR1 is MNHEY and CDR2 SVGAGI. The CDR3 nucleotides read TGTGCCAGCAGTTACTCGACAAAAGCAACTAATGAAAAACTGTTTTTT. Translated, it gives CASSYSTKATNEKLFF.

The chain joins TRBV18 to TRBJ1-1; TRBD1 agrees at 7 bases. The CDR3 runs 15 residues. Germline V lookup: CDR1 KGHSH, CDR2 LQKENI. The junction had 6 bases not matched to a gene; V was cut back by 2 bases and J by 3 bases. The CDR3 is CASSPTGELDTEAFF. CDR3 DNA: TGTGCCAGCTCACCAACAGGGGAGTTGGACACTGAAGCTTTCTTT.

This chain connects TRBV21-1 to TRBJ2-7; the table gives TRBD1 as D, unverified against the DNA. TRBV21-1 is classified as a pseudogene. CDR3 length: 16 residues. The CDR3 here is CASRRYLRTGPYEQYF. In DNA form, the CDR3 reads TGTGCCAGCAGGCGATACCTAAGGACAGGGCCCTACGAGCAGTACTTC.

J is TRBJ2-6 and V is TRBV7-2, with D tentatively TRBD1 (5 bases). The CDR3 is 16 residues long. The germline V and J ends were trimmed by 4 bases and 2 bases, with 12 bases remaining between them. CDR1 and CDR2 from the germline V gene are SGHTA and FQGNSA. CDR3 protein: CASSSRPTAGANVLTF. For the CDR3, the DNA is TGTGCCAGCAGCTCGCGGCCGACAGCTGGGGCCAACGTCCTGACTTTC.

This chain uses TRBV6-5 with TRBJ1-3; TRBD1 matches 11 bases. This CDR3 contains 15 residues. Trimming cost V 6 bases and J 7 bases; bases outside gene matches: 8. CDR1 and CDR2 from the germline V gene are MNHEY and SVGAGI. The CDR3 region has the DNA TGTGCCAGCAGACCCAGGGACAGGGGGATTAACACCATATATTTT. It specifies CASRPRDRGINTIYF.

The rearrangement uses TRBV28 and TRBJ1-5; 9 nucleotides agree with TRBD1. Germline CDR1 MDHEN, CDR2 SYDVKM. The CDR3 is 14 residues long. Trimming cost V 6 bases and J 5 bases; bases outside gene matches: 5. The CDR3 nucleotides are TGTGCCAGCAGGGCGGGACAGGGCGATCAGCCCCAGCATTTT. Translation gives CASRAGQGDQPQHF.

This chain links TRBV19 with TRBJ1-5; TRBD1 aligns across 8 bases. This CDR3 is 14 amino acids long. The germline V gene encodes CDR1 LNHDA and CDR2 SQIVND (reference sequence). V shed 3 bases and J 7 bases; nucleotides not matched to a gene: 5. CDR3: CASSMDRVGQPQHF. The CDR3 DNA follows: TGTGCCAGTAGTATGGACAGGGTAGGACAGCCCCAGCATTTT.

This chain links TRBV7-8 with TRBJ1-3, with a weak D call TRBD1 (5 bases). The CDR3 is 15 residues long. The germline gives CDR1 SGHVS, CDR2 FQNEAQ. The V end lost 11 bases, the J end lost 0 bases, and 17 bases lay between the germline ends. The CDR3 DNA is TGTGCCTCCTTGCGGGACCGCGGCTCTGGAAACACCATATATTTT. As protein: CASLRDRGSGNTIYF.

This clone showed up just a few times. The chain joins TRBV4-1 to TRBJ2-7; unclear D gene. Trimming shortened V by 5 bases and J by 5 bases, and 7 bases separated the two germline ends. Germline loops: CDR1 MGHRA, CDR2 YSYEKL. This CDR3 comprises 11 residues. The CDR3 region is CASSEAHEQYF. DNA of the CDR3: TGCGCCAGCAGCGAGGCCCACGAGCAGTACTTC.

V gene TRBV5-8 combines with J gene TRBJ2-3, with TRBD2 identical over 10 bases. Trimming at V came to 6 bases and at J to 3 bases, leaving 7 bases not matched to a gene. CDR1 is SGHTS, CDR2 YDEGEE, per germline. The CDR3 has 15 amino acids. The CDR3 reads CASNDVAGGTDTQYF. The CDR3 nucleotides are TGTGCCAGCAACGACGTAGCGGGAGGAACAGATACGCAGTATTTT. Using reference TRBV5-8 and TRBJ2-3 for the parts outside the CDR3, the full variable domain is EAGVTQSPTHLIKTRGQQATLRCSPISGHTSVYWYQQALGLGLQFLLWYDEGEERNRGNFPPRFSGRQFPNYSSELNVNALELEDSALYLCASNDVAGGTDTQYFGPGTRLTVL.

The CDR3 nucleotides read TGTGCCAGCAGCGTAGGTGCCGGACAGTACAATGAGCAGTTCTTC. This sequence encodes CASSVGAGQYNEQFF. The V call is TRBV9, the J call TRBJ2-1; D may be TRBD1 (6 bases). This CDR3 has 15 residues. Per germline, CDR1 SGDLS and CDR2 YYNGEE. The V gene lost 0 bases and the J gene lost 4 bases, with 11 bases spanning the gap. Complete variable domain (other parts from reference TRBV9 and TRBJ2-1): DSGVTQTPKHLITATGQRVTLRCSPRSGDLSVYWYQQSLDQGLQFLIQYYNGEERAKGNILERFSAQQFPDLHSELNLSSLELGDSALYFCASSVGAGQYNEQFFGPGTRLTVL.

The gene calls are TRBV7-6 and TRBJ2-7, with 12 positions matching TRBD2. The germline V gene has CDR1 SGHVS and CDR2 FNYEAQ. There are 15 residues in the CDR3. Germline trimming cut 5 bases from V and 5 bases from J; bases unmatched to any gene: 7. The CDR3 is CASSPVTSGSNEQYF. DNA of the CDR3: TGTGCCAGCAGCCCCGTGACTAGCGGGAGTAACGAGCAGTACTTC. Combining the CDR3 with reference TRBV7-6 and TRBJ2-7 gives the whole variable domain GAGVSQSPRYKVTKRGQDVALRCDPISGHVSLYWYRQALGQGPEFLTYFNYEAQQDKSGLPNDRFSAERPEGSISTLTIQRTEQRDSAMYRCASSPVTSGSNEQYFGPGTRLTVT.

DNA of the CDR3: TGTGCCAGCAGTGAAATCCTAGCGGGAGGATCTGAGCAGTTCTTC. It is translated as CASSEILAGGSEQFF. The rearrangement joins TRBV6-1 to TRBJ2-1; TRBD2 matches at 11 bases. The CDR3 contains 15 residues. From germline, CDR1 is MNHNS and CDR2 SASEGT. The J segment lost 9 bases and the V segment lost 2 bases, leaving 6 bases of the junction unmatched.

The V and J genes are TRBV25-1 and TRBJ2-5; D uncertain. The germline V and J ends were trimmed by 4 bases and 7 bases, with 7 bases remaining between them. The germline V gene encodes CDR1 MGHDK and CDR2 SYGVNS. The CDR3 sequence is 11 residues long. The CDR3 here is CASSAPGTQYF. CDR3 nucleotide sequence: TGTGCCAGCAGTGCGCCGGGGACCCAGTACTTC.

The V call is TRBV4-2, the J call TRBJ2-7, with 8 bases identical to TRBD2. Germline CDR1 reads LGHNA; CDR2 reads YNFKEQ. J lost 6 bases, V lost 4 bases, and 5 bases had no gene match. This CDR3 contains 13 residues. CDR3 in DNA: TGTGCCAGCAGCCCCGGGACTAGTGTCGAGCAGTACTTC. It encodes CASSPGTSVEQYF.

CDR3 nucleotides: TGCAGCGTTGAAACACTTGACAGGGGTTACACTGAAGCTTTCTTT. As protein: CSVETLDRGYTEAFF. The chain has TRBV29-1 and TRBJ1-1; 8 bases align to TRBD1. Trimming took 2 bases from V and 3 from J; bases not matched to a gene: 8. The CDR3 length is 15 residues. Germline values: CDR1 SQVTM, CDR2 ANQGSEA.